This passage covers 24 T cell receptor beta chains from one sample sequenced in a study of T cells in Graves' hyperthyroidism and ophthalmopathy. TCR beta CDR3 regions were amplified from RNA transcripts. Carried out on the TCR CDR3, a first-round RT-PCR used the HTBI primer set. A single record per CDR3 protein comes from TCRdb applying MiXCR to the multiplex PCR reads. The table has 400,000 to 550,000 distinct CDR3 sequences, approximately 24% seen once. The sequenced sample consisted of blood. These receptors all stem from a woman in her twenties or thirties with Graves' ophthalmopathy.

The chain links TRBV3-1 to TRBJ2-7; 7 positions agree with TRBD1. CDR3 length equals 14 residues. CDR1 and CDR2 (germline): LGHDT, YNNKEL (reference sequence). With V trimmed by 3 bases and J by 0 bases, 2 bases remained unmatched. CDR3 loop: CASSQQGVSYEQYF. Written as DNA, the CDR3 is TGTGCCAGCAGCCAGCAGGGGGTCTCCTACGAGCAGTACTTC.

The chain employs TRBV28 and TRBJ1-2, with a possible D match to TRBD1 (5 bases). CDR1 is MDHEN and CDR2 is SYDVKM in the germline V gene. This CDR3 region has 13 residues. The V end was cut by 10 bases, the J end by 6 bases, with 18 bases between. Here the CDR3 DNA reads TGTGCCACCGCGAGGGGAGAAGCCCATGGCTACACCTTC. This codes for CATARGEAHGYTF.

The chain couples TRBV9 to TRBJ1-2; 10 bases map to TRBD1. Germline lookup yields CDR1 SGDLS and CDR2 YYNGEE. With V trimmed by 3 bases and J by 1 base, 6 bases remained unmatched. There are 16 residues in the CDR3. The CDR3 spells CASSGQGASGNYGYTF. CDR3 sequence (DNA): TGTGCCAGCAGCGGACAGGGGGCCTCGGGTAACTATGGCTACACCTTC.

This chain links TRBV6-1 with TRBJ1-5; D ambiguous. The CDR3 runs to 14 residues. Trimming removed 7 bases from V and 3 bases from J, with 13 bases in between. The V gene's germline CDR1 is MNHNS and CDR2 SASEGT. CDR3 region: CASTSDAHNQPQHF. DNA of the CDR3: TGTGCCAGCACGTCGGACGCACACAATCAGCCCCAGCATTTT.

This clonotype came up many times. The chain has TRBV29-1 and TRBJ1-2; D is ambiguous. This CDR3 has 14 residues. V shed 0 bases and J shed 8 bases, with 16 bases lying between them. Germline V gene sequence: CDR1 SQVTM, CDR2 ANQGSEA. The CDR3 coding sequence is TGCAGCGTTGAAGAAATCGGGGAATTGAAAGGCTACACCTTC. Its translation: CSVEEIGELKGYTF.

CDR3 region: CAWKGQGGYGYTF. DNA of the CDR3: TGTGCCTGGAAGGGACAGGGGGGCTATGGCTACACCTTC. The chain joins TRBV30 to TRBJ1-2, with TRBD1 identical over 11 bases. CDR1 GTSNPN and CDR2 SVGIG come from the germline V gene (reference sequence). V shed 4 bases and J 4 bases; nucleotides not matched to a gene: 2. CDR3 length: 13 residues. Full variable domain (missing parts from reference TRBV30 and TRBJ1-2): SQTIHQWPATLVQPVGSPLSLECTVEGTSNPNLYWYRQAAGRGLQLLFYSVGIGQISSEVPQNLSASRPQDRQFILSSKKLLLSDSGFYLCAWKGQGGYGYTFGSGTRLTVV.

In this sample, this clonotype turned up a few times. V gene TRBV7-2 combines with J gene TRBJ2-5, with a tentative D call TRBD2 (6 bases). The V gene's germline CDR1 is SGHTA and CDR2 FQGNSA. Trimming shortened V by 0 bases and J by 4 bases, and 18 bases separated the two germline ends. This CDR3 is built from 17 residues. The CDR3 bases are TGTGCCAGCAGCTTAGCCCCCCGGGGGAGGAGTGGAGAGACCCAGTACTTC. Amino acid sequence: CASSLAPRGRSGETQYF.

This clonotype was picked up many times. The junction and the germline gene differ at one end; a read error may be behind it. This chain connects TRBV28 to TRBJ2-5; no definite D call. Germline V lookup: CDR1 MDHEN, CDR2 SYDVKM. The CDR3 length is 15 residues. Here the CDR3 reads CAGSLEAVNQETQYF. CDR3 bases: TGTGCCGGCAGTCTAGAGGCCGTCAACCAAGAGACCCAGTACTTC.

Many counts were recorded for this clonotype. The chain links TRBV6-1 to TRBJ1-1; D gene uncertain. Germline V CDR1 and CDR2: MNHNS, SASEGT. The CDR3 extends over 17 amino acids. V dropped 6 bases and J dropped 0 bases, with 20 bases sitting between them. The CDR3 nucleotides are TGTGCCAGCAGCACCGACCCGACCCGGTATATGAACACTGAAGCTTTCTTT. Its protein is CASSTDPTRYMNTEAFF.

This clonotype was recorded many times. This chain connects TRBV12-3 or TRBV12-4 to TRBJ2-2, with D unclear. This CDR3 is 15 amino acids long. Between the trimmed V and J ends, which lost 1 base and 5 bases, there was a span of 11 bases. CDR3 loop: CASSLGYQSTGELFF. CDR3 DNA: TGTGCCAGCAGTTTAGGATACCAGTCAACCGGGGAGCTGTTTTTT.

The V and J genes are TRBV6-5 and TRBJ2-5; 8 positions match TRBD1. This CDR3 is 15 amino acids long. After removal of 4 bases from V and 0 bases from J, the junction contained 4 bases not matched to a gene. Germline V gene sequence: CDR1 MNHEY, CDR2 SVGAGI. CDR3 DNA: TGTGCCAGCAGTTCGGGACAGGCCCACCAAGAGACCCAGTACTTC. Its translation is CASSSGQAHQETQYF.

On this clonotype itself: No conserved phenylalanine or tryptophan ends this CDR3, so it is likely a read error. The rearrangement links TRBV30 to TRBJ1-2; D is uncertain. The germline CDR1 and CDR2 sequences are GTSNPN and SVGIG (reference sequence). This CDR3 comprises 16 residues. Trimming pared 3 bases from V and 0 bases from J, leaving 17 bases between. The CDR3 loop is CAWRNPPTAANYGYTY. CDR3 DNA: TGTGCCTGGAGAAACCCCCCGACCGCAGCTAACTATGGCTACACCTAC.

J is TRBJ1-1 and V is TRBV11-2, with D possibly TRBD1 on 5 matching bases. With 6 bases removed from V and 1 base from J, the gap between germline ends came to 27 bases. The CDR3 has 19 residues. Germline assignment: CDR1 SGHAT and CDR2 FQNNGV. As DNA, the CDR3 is TGTGCCAGCAGTCAGAGATTAGGGGTAGGAATCGGGAGGAACACTGAAGCTTTCTTT. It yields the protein CASSQRLGVGIGRNTEAFF.

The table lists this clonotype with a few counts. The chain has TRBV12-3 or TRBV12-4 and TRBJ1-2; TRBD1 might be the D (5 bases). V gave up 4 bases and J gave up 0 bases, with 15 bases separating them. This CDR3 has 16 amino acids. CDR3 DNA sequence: TGTGCCAGCAGTTCACTTCCGCAGGGAGCTAACTATGGCTACACCTTC. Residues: CASSSLPQGANYGYTF.

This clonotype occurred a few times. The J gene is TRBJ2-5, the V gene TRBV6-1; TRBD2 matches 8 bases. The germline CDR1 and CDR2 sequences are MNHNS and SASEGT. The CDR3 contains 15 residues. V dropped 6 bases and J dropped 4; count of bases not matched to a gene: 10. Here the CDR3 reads CASSDPSAGGETQYF. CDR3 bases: TGTGCCAGCAGCGATCCTTCGGCGGGGGGAGAGACCCAGTACTTC.

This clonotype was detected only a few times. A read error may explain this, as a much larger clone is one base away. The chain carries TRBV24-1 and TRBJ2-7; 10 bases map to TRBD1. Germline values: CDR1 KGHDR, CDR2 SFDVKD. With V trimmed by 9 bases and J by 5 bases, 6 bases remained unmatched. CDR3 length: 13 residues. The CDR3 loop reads CATAGTGDNEQYF. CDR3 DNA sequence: TGTGCCACCGCCGGGACAGGGGACAACGAGCAGTACTTC.

In DNA, the CDR3 is TGTGCCAGCACCTCCCGGGGCAGGGCAGGAGAGCAGTACTTC. Translated: CASTSRGRAGEQYF. This chain joins TRBV28 and TRBJ2-7, with D perhaps TRBD1 or TRBD2 (5 bases each). In germline, CDR1 is MDHEN, CDR2 SYDVKM. This CDR3 contains 14 residues. Between the trimmed V and J ends, which lost 7 bases and 7 bases, there was a span of 20 bases.

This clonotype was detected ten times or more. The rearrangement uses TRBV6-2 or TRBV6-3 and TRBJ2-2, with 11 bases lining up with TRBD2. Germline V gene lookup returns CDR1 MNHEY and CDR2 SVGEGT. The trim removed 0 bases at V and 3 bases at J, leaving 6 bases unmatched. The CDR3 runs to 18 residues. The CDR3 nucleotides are TGTGCCAGCAGTTACTCGAGACTAGCGGGGACCTACACCGGGGAGCTGTTTTTT. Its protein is CASSYSRLAGTYTGELFF.

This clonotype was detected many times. The CDR3 coding sequence is TGTGCCTGGAGTGCGACAGGGTGGACTGAAGCTTTCTTT. Amino acid sequence: CAWSATGWTEAFF. The chain joins TRBV30 to TRBJ1-1; 7 positions match TRBD1. Unmatched junction bases numbered 4, after V lost 1 base and J lost 5 bases. This CDR3 has 13 residues. The germline gives CDR1 GTSNPN, CDR2 SVGIG (reference sequence).

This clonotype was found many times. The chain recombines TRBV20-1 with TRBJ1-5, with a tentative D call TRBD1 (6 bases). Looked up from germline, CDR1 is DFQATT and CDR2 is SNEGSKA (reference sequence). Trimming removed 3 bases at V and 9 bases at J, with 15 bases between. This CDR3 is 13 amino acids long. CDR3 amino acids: CSASPGVQSPQHF. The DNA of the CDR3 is TGCAGTGCTAGCCCAGGGGTGCAATCGCCCCAGCATTTT.

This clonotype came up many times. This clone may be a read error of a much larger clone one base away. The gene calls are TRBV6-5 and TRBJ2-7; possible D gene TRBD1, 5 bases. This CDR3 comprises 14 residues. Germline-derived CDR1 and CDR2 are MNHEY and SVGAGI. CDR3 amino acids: CASSYLAGSCEQYF. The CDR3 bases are TGTGCCAGCAGTTACTTAGCAGGGTCCTGCGAGCAGTACTTC.

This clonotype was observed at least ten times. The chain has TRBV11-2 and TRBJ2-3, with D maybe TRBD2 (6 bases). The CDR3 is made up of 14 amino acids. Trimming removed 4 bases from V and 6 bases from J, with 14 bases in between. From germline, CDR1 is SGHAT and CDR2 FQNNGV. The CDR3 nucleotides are TGTGCCAGCAGCTCCGTGTCGGGGGAGGATACGCAGTATTTT. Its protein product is CASSSVSGEDTQYF.

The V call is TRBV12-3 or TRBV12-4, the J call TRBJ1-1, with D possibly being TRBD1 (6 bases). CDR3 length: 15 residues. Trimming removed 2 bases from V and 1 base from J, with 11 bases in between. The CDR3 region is CASSLYWGANTEAFF. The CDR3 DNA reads TGTGCCAGCAGTTTATATTGGGGGGCGAACACTGAAGCTTTCTTT.

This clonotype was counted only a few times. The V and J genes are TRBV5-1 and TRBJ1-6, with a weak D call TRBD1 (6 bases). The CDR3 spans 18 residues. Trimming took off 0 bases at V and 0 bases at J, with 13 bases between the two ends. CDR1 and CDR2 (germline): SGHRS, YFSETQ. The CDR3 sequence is CASSLGGPSSSYNSPLHF. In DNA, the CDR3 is TGCGCCAGCAGCTTGGGGGGGCCAAGTAGCTCCTATAATTCACCCCTCCACTTT.